The 5 T cell receptor beta chains presented below share a single source sample, sequenced in a study of Tregs in tolerant kidney transplant recipients. Data came from immunoSEQ multiplex PCR; TCRdb stores just in-frame clones and leaves some out. The sample shows about 81,000 clones, roughly 91% of them seen only once. Related graft donors supplied nonmyeloablative bone marrow transplants, and mixed chimerism was transient. The sequences come from CD4+ T cells from blood (PBMCs), collected 24 months after the transplant. These receptors originate from a human patient who received a combined kidney and bone marrow transplant. Some T cells could come from the graft donor.

The chain has TRBV5-1 and TRBJ2-5; tentative D call: TRBD2 (5 bases). V was shortened by 2 bases and J by 1 base, with 12 bases between the two germline ends. CDR1 SGHRS and CDR2 YFSETQ come from the germline V gene. CDR3 length equals 15 residues. As DNA, the CDR3 is TGCGCCAGCAGCTTAGCTAGCTCCGTCCAAGAGACCCAGTACTTC. This gives the protein CASSLASSVQETQYF.

This rearrangement joins TRBV18 to TRBJ2-2, with D hard to call. This CDR3 spans 13 amino acids. Germline CDR1 reads KGHSH; CDR2 reads LQKENI. V lost 3 bases and J lost 3, with 5 bases in between. CDR3 in DNA: TGTGCCAGCTCACCTCGCGACACCGGGGAGCTGTTTTTT. It is translated as CASSPRDTGELFF.

This rearrangement joins TRBV19 to TRBJ2-2; unclear D gene. Trimming stripped 6 bases from V and 0 bases from J, with 8 bases between. Germline CDR1 is LNHDA and CDR2 is SQIVND (reference sequence). The CDR3 spans 14 residues. CDR3 protein: CASRLPANTGELFF. The CDR3 DNA follows: TGTGCCAGTAGGCTGCCAGCGAACACCGGGGAGCTGTTTTTT.

The chain uses TRBV5-4 and TRBJ2-1; 8 bases are a match to TRBD1. Trimming removed 4 bases from V and 4 bases from J; junction bases left unmatched: 4. In germline, CDR1 is SGHNT, CDR2 YYREEE (reference sequence). The length of the CDR3 is 14 residues. CDR3 in DNA: TGTGCCAGCAGCGATACAGGGGGGTACAATGAGCAGTTCTTC. Protein: CASSDTGGYNEQFF.

The V and J genes are TRBV5-1 and TRBJ2-1; 11 positions agree with TRBD2. Losses at the gene ends were 1 base for V and 6 bases for J; bases not matched to a gene: 6. This CDR3 spans 16 amino acids. The V gene's germline CDR1 is SGHRS and CDR2 YFSETQ. Here the CDR3 DNA reads TGCGCCAGCAGCTTGTCGGGACTAGCGGTTCCCAATGAGCAGTTCTTC. Translation gives CASSLSGLAVPNEQFF. Full variable domain (remainder filled in from reference TRBV5-1 and TRBJ2-1): KAGVTQTPRYLIKTRGQQVTLSCSPISGHRSVSWYQQTPGQGLQFLFEYFSETQRNKGNFPGRFSGRQFSNSRSEMNVSTLELGDSALYLCASSLSGLAVPNEQFFGPGTRLTVL.